Presented here are 7 T cell receptor beta chains from one specimen sequenced in a study of molecular identifiers for immune sequencing clone quantification. Using its own MiXCR run on the PCR reads, TCRdb lists one record per CDR3 protein. In the table there are a few hundred thousand distinct CDR3 sequences, less than 30% of which are singletons. The sample taken for sequencing was naive CD8+ T cells from blood, with Jurkat cell RNA spiked in. As for subset: FACS-sorted CD8+CD4-CCR7+CD45RA+ naive T cells. These receptors originate from a human donor in good health. Some libraries in this study had Jurkat cell RNA spiked in.

A note on this clonotype: This may arise from a read error, as a much more abundant clone is one base away. The rearrangement links TRBV6-5 to TRBJ2-7, with D perhaps TRBD1 or TRBD2 (5 bases each). The CDR3 spans 16 residues. V dropped 0 bases and J dropped 5 bases, with 17 bases sitting between them. The germline CDR1 and CDR2 sequences are MNHEY and SVGAGI. CDR3 residues: CASSYSIGRTGHEQYF. For the CDR3, the DNA is TGTGCCAGCAGTTACTCGATAGGTCGAACGGGGCACGAGCAGTACTTC.

To note about this clonotype: Given a much more abundant clone one base away, this may be a read error. Likely a read error: the CDR3 ends without its conserved phenylalanine or tryptophan. The chain couples TRBV12-3 or TRBV12-4 to TRBJ2-3, with D tentatively TRBD1 or TRBD2 (6 bases each). The V and J ends lost 6 bases and 0 bases respectively, with 19 bases between them. This CDR3 spans 17 amino acids. CDR3 loop: CASRSFGGHNSTDTQYL. For the CDR3, the DNA is TGTGCCAGCAGATCGTTCGGGGGCCACAATAGCACAGATACGCAGTATTTG.

V and J are TRBV7-9 and TRBJ2-3, with TRBD1 as a possible D gene (6 bases). The ends were cut back, 5 bases at V and 4 bases at J, with 19 bases in the middle. CDR1 and CDR2 from the germline V gene are SEHNR and FQNEAQ (reference sequence). The CDR3 covers 16 residues. The CDR3 coding sequence is TGTGCCAGCAGCCATAGCGTGGGAAGGGGGTCAGATACGCAGTATTTT. Its protein is CASSHSVGRGSDTQYF.

There are many counts of this clonotype. The chain employs TRBV29-1 and TRBJ2-7; the match to TRBD1 covers 7 bases. This CDR3 has 12 residues. Germline trimming cut 2 bases from V and 6 bases from J; bases unmatched to any gene: 4. From germline, CDR1 is SQVTM and CDR2 ANQGSEA. The DNA for the CDR3 is TGCAGCGTTGAATGGGCAGGGGGCGAGCAGTACTTC. Translation: CSVEWAGGEQYF.

CDR3 sequence (DNA): TGTGCCAGCAGCCACGTCGAGCAGTCCGGCCAAGAGACCCAGTACTTC. The encoded protein is CASSHVEQSGQETQYF. The rearrangement uses TRBV9 and TRBJ2-5; D unclear. Germline CDR1 and CDR2: SGDLS and YYNGEE. Trimming shortened V by 4 bases and J by 1 base, and 17 bases separated the two germline ends. The CDR3 extends over 16 amino acids. Filled out from reference TRBV9 and TRBJ2-5, the complete variable domain reads DSGVTQTPKHLITATGQRVTLRCSPRSGDLSVYWYQQSLDQGLQFLIQYYNGEERAKGNILERFSAQQFPDLHSELNLSSLELGDSALYFCASSHVEQSGQETQYFGPGTRLLVL.

Many counts were recorded for this clonotype. A junction boundary mismatches the germline segment, possibly from a read error. V and J are TRBV14 and TRBJ2-5; no firm D call. This CDR3 is 13 amino acids long. The V gene's germline CDR1 is SGHDN and CDR2 FVKESK. The CDR3 region is CASSQLYQETQSF. The CDR3 region has the DNA TGTGCCAGCAGCCAGCTATACCAAGAGACCCAGTCCTTC.

Worth noting for this clonotype: Likely a read error: the CDR3 ends without its conserved phenylalanine or tryptophan. The genes are TRBV5-1 and TRBJ2-7; D is unresolved. Trimming cost V 4 bases and J 3 bases, with 8 bases left between them. Germline V lookup: CDR1 SGHRS, CDR2 YFSETQ. There are 12 residues in the CDR3. CDR3 protein: CASSPGSYEQYL. The CDR3 DNA follows: TGCGCCAGCAGCCCTGGCAGCTACGAGCAGTACCTC.